Listed below are T cell receptor beta chains from one sample, sequenced in a study of T cell responses to AZD1222 COVID-19 vaccine. Measured with immunoSEQ multiplex PCR; TCRdb has only the in-frame clones, and not every one. This table has about 94,000 clones, 85% to 90% appearing once. This specimen was peripheral blood, taken 28 days after the second AZD1222 dose. The receptors shown here come from an adult who received the AZD1222 COVID-19 vaccine. Both conserved end residues are part of each CDR3. Fields, in order: D gene, J gene, clone size, V gene, CDR3 DNA, CDR3 protein. The D gene is left open where the match is weak. A row's size may be missing; if present it is once, few, many or a size class.

. TRBJ2-3 . TRBV20-1 TGCAGTGCTAGGCAGGGGACTACGGAGTATTTT CSARQGTTEYF
. TRBJ1-5 . TRBV6-6 TGTGCCAGCAGTTACTCGGGCAGCAATCAGCCCCAGCATTTT CASSYSGSNQPQHF
TRBD2 TRBJ2-1 . TRBV6-5 TGTGCCAGCAGGACCCCGGGACTAGCGTTCTATGAGCAGTTCTTC CASRTPGLAFYEQFF
. TRBJ1-2 . TRBV5-1 TGCGCCAGCAGCGGCAGGGATGGCTACACCTTC CASSGRDGYTF
TRBD2 TRBJ2-5 . TRBV4-1 TGCGCCAGCAGCCAAATGCTAGCGGTTATCCAAGAGACCCAGTACTTC CASSQMLAVIQETQYF
. TRBJ1-2 . TRBV27 TGTGCCAGCACTCTCGGGGCAGGGACTAACTATGGCTACACCTTC CASTLGAGTNYGYTF
TRBD1 TRBJ1-5 once TRBV6-2/TRBV6-3 TGTGCCAGCAGTTTCCCCGACAGGGCTAATCAGCCCCAGCATTTT CASSFPDRANQPQHF
TRBD1 TRBJ1-2 . TRBV9 TGTGCCAGCAGCGCCTCGGAGGTGCGGACAGGGGGAGGGGGCTACACCTTC CASSASEVRTGGGGYTF
. TRBJ1-1 . TRBV5-4 TGTGCCAGCAGCTTGGGAACAACTTACACTGAAGCTTTCTTT CASSLGTTYTEAFF
TRBD1 TRBJ1-5 . TRBV18 TGTGCCAGCTCACACACAGGGGATGGTCATCAGCCCCAGCATTTT CASSHTGDGHQPQHF
. TRBJ1-2 . TRBV6-5 TGTGCCAGCAGTTATGAATACGGACGGGTATTTTATGGCTACACCTTC CASSYEYGRVFYGYTF
. TRBJ2-5 . TRBV4-3 TGCGCCAGCAGCCCCAACCCCCAGGGGCTGGGGGAGACCCAGTACTTC CASSPNPQGLGETQYF
TRBD1 TRBJ2-7 . TRBV2 TGTGCCAGCGCAGGGGGATACTCCTACGAGCAGTACTTC CASAGGYSYEQYF
. TRBJ2-3 . TRBV7-3 TGTGCCAGCAGCCAGGTCGGGGCAAGCACAGATACGCAGTATTTT CASSQVGASTDTQYF
. TRBJ2-1 . TRBV12-3/TRBV12-4 TGTGCCAGCAGTTTAGGGGGTGCGAATGAGCAGTTCTTC CASSLGGANEQFF
. TRBJ1-6 . TRBV28 TGTGCCAGCAGTGGGGGGGCACCCTCACCCCTCCACTTT CASSGGAPSPLHF
TRBD1 TRBJ1-4 . TRBV15 TGTGCCACCAGCAGAGAGCCGGGACAGTTCCCTAATGAAAAACTGTTTTTT CATSREPGQFPNEKLFF